The 17 T cell receptor beta chains below were found in one sample sequenced in a study of blood T cell repertoires in COVID-19. Method: immunoSEQ multiplex PCR; TCRdb's copy keeps in-frame clones and lacks some. The table lists roughly 350,000 clones, under 95% of them singletons, with roughly 3.3% in the top ten. Input material: peripheral blood. These receptors all stem from a woman younger than 35 who had recovered from COVID-19.

The chain carries TRBV28 and TRBJ1-4; D possibly corresponds to TRBD1 (5 bases). Germline assignment: CDR1 MDHEN and CDR2 SYDVKM. The CDR3 has 11 residues. The V gene lost 7 bases and the J gene lost 8 bases, with 8 bases spanning the gap. For the CDR3, the DNA is TGTGCCAGCACCCCAGGGGAAAAACTGTTTTTT. Encoded protein: CASTPGEKLFF.

This clone was seen a handful of times. This chain connects TRBV2 to TRBJ1-2; D call uncertain. This CDR3 has 12 amino acids. V was cut by 5 bases and J by 9 bases, with 13 bases left in between. Germline values: CDR1 SNHLY, CDR2 FYNNEI. The CDR3 here is CASSLREGSYTF. The CDR3 DNA reads TGTGCCAGCAGTCTTCGCGAGGGAAGCTACACCTTC.

The genes are TRBV28 and TRBJ2-1, with 7 positions matching TRBD2. This CDR3 region has 16 residues. After removal of 6 bases from V and 3 bases from J, the junction contained 11 bases not matched to a gene. Germline-derived CDR1 and CDR2 are MDHEN and SYDVKM. The DNA of the CDR3 is TGTGCCAGCAGGTATCCACGGGGGGAGGTCTACAATGAGCAGTTCTTC. Translating gives CASRYPRGEVYNEQFF.

The rearrangement links TRBV10-3 to TRBJ1-2; possible D gene TRBD1, 5 bases. This CDR3 contains 15 residues. V dropped 2 bases and J dropped 7 bases, with 17 bases sitting between them. Germline V lookup: CDR1 ENHRY, CDR2 SYGVKD. CDR3 bases: TGTGCCATCAGTGAGGAGACAGCCAAAAGTGGTGGCTACACCTTC. Its protein product is CAISEETAKSGGYTF.

The V call is TRBV7-2, the J call TRBJ2-1; TRBD2 might be the D (6 bases). V shed 4 bases and J shed 4 bases, with 17 bases lying between them. CDR3 length: 16 residues. In germline, CDR1 is SGHTA, CDR2 FQGNSA. The CDR3 sequence: CASSWSRGYIYNEQFF. The CDR3 nucleotides read TGTGCCAGCAGCTGGAGTCGGGGGTACATTTACAATGAGCAGTTCTTC. The whole variable domain, filled in from reference TRBV7-2 and TRBJ2-1, reads GAGVSQSPSNKVTEKGKDVELRCDPISGHTALYWYRQSLGQGLEFLIYFQGNSAPDKSGLPSDRFSAERTGGSVSTLTIQRTQQEDSAVYLCASSWSRGYIYNEQFFGPGTRLTVL.

This sequence joins TRBV5-8 and TRBJ2-7; 9 bases are shared with TRBD1. Trimming took 2 bases from V and 7 from J; bases not matched to a gene: 16. The germline V gene encodes CDR1 SGHTS and CDR2 YDEGEE. This CDR3 spans 17 amino acids. For the CDR3, the DNA is TGTGCCAGCAGCTTAACCTACTATAACAGGGGGCGCGATGAGCAGTACGTC. Protein sequence: CASSLTYYNRGRDEQYV.

The J gene is TRBJ2-3, the V gene TRBV5-4; D is perhaps TRBD2 (6 bases). Germline CDR1 and CDR2: SGHNT and YYREEE (reference sequence). The CDR3 is 16 residues long. Between the trimmed V and J ends, which lost 4 bases and 2 bases, there was a span of 17 bases. CDR3 nucleotide sequence: TGTGCCAGCAGCCGAGCTTCGGGACTCTACACAGATACGCAGTATTTT. It specifies CASSRASGLYTDTQYF.

The V and J genes are TRBV19 and TRBJ1-5; D is possibly TRBD1 (6 bases). V was pared by 2 bases and J by 4 bases, with 9 bases between. This CDR3 region has 14 residues. CDR1 and CDR2 from the germline V gene are LNHDA and SQIVND (reference sequence). In DNA form, the CDR3 reads TGTGCCAGTAGTATAACAGGGAATAATCAGCCCCAGCATTTT. As protein: CASSITGNNQPQHF.

The chain combines TRBV15 with TRBJ1-2; 7 bases align to TRBD1. The V segment lost 4 bases and the J segment 4 bases; nucleotides outside the gene matches: 6. This CDR3 has 14 residues. Germline CDR1 and CDR2: LNHNV and YYDKDF (reference sequence). The CDR3 reads CATSIRQGVYGYTF. The CDR3 DNA follows: TGTGCCACCAGCATACGACAGGGAGTCTATGGCTACACCTTC.

The rearrangement uses TRBV6-5 and TRBJ1-2, with TRBD1 identical over 9 bases. Unmatched junction bases numbered 8, after V lost 4 bases and J lost 5 bases. The CDR3 runs to 15 residues. Germline loops: CDR1 MNHEY, CDR2 SVGAGI. The CDR3: CASSSGTGSGYGYTF. CDR3 nucleotide sequence: TGTGCCAGCAGTTCCGGGACAGGGTCGGGGTATGGCTACACCTTC.

This chain connects TRBV5-5 to TRBJ2-2; 7 bases map to TRBD1. Per germline, CDR1 SGHKS and CDR2 YYEKEE (reference sequence). The CDR3 runs to 16 residues. J gave up 3 bases and V 1 base, and 6 bases lay outside the gene matches. Here the CDR3 reads CASSLRQGVYTGELFF. The CDR3 nucleotides are TGTGCCAGCAGCTTGAGGCAGGGGGTGTACACCGGGGAGCTGTTTTTT.

The V and J genes are TRBV9 and TRBJ1-4, with D possibly matching TRBD1 (5 bases). The V gene lost 4 bases and the J gene lost 2 bases, with 9 bases spanning the gap. Germline loops: CDR1 SGDLS, CDR2 YYNGEE. The CDR3 contains 14 residues. The CDR3: CASSPGGTNEKLFF. The CDR3 bases are TGTGCCAGCAGCCCGGGGGGGACTAATGAAAAACTGTTTTTT.

On this clone: One junction end does not reproduce the germline sequence, and a read error may be involved. V usage is TRBV7-6 and J usage is TRBJ2-1; D gene unclear. From germline, CDR1 is SGHVS and CDR2 FNYEAQ. The CDR3 length is 13 residues. The CDR3 DNA reads TGTGCCAGCAGTTTAGTCTCGTACAATGAGCAGTTCTTC. The encoded protein is CASSLVSYNEQFF.

The rearrangement links TRBV12-5 to TRBJ2-1; 11 nucleotides agree with TRBD2. The CDR3 contains 15 residues. With 3 bases clipped from V and 4 bases from J, the junction kept 2 bases outside the gene matches. CDR1 is LGHNT, CDR2 FRNRAP, per germline. The CDR3 protein is CASGFGTSGYNEQFF. DNA for the CDR3: TGTGCTAGTGGTTTCGGGACTAGCGGATACAATGAGCAGTTCTTC.

V and J are TRBV5-1 and TRBJ2-1; 11 nucleotides match TRBD2. V gave up 4 bases and J gave up 6 bases; unmatched junction bases: 6. This CDR3 is 15 amino acids long. The V gene's germline CDR1 is SGHRS and CDR2 YFSETQ. The CDR3 DNA sequence: TGCGCCAGCAGCACACTAGCGGGAGCGGGCAATGAGCAGTTCTTC. Translating it yields CASSTLAGAGNEQFF.

The chain is built from TRBV19 and TRBJ1-5, with 7 bases fitting TRBD1. This CDR3 region has 15 residues. Trimming removed 10 bases from V and 7 bases from J; junction bases left unmatched: 16. Germline-derived CDR1 and CDR2 are LNHDA and SQIVND (reference sequence). CDR3 loop: CATNTQGDNRQPQHF. The CDR3 coding sequence is TGTGCCACTAATACTCAGGGGGACAACCGCCAGCCCCAGCATTTT.

J is TRBJ2-1 and V is TRBV30; 9 positions agree with TRBD2. Trimming took 5 bases from V and 7 from J; bases not matched to a gene: 24. The CDR3 consists of 19 residues. Germline CDR1 and CDR2: GTSNPN and SVGIG (reference sequence). The CDR3 loop reads CAWDRMRVGGRGLLNEQFF. The CDR3 DNA is TGTGCCTGGGATCGTATGAGAGTCGGCGGGAGGGGCCTATTGAATGAGCAGTTCTTC.